The 9 T cell receptor beta chains listed next were all sequenced from one sample in a study of OX40 agonist ivuxolimab in advanced cancers. Produced via immunoSEQ multiplex PCR; TCRdb's table is partial and in-frame only. The sample has roughly 71,000 clones; 85% are singletons. Sequencing used CD4+ or CD8+ T cells sorted from blood, obtained in a trial of the OX40 agonist ivuxolimab. The receptor set was obtained from an adult with an advanced solid tumor such as melanoma, head and neck, liver or kidney cancer.

The genes are TRBV14 and TRBJ1-6; 8 nucleotides line up with TRBD1. Trimming cost V 5 bases and J 7 bases; bases outside gene matches: 4. This CDR3 spans 14 amino acids. Germline lookup yields CDR1 SGHDN and CDR2 FVKESK. In nucleotides, the CDR3 is TGTGCCAGCAGCTACAGGGGGTACAATTCACCCCTCCACTTT. The encoded protein is CASSYRGYNSPLHF.

This rearrangement joins TRBV7-2 to TRBJ2-1, with 9 positions matching TRBD2. V lost 1 base to trimming and J lost 3 bases; unmatched junction nucleotides: 10. The length of the CDR3 is 18 residues. Germline V gene sequence: CDR1 SGHTA, CDR2 FQGNSA. CDR3 region: CASSLDSGRPPFYNEQFF. CDR3 sequence (DNA): TGTGCCAGCAGCTTAGATAGCGGGAGACCCCCTTTCTACAATGAGCAGTTCTTC. Filled out from reference TRBV7-2 and TRBJ2-1, the complete variable domain reads GAGVSQSPSNKVTEKGKDVELRCDPISGHTALYWYRQSLGQGLEFLIYFQGNSAPDKSGLPSDRFSAERTGGSVSTLTIQRTQQEDSAVYLCASSLDSGRPPFYNEQFFGPGTRLTVL.

The chain employs TRBV30 and TRBJ2-7, with D maybe TRBD1 (6 bases). V shed 1 base and J shed 4 bases, with 11 bases lying between them. From germline, CDR1 is GTSNPN and CDR2 SVGIG (reference sequence). The CDR3 totals 13 residues. The CDR3 nucleotides read TGTGCCTGGAGTGAAGGGCAGGGGTACGAGCAGTACTTC. Protein: CAWSEGQGYEQYF.

The chain couples TRBV5-1 to TRBJ2-3; 11 bases match TRBD2. V lost 4 bases to trimming and J lost 6 bases; unmatched junction nucleotides: 10. The CDR3 has 16 amino acids. Germline CDR1 and CDR2: SGHRS and YFSETQ. Here the CDR3 DNA reads TGCGCCAGCAGCCCGGGCCTAGCGGGAGGTGTGGATACGCAGTATTTT. It codes for CASSPGLAGGVDTQYF.

The gene calls are TRBV6-6 and TRBJ1-5; no reliable D call. The germline CDR1 and CDR2 sequences are MNHNY and SVGAGI (reference sequence). CDR3 length equals 15 residues. Trimming left V 7 bases short and J 0 bases short, with 13 bases between. CDR3 DNA: TGTGCCAGCACCACCACAGCAAATAGCAATCAGCCCCAGCATTTT. Encoded protein: CASTTTANSNQPQHF.

CDR3 sequence reads: CASSSPNGLTRDEQFF. The CDR3 coding sequence is TGTGCCAGCAGTTCGCCCAACGGACTGACACGGGATGAGCAGTTCTTC. This rearrangement joins TRBV6-5 to TRBJ2-1; D possibly corresponds to TRBD2 (5 bases). V was pared by 4 bases and J by 8 bases, with 21 bases between. Looked up from germline, CDR1 is MNHEY and CDR2 is SVGAGI. This CDR3 region has 16 residues.

This clone was detected once. V gene TRBV27 combines with J gene TRBJ2-2; 10 positions agree with TRBD1. V lost 5 bases, J lost 1 base, and 4 bases stayed unmatched. Per germline, CDR1 MNHEY and CDR2 SMNVEV (reference sequence). The CDR3 runs 16 residues. The CDR3 region has the DNA TGTGCCAGCAGTCCCTGGACAGGGGGGAACACCGGGGAGCTGTTTTTT. It translates to CASSPWTGGNTGELFF.

The chain has TRBV7-2 and TRBJ2-7; D is undetermined. Trimming left V 2 bases short and J 0 bases short, with 8 bases between. The CDR3 consists of 14 residues. From germline, CDR1 is SGHTA and CDR2 FQGNSA. The chain's CDR3 is CASSLSFPSYEQYF. CDR3 in DNA: TGTGCCAGCAGCTTAAGTTTTCCCTCCTACGAGCAGTACTTC.

The V call is TRBV5-1, the J call TRBJ2-3; D might be TRBD2 (5 bases). The germline V gene encodes CDR1 SGHRS and CDR2 YFSETQ. V was shortened by 4 bases and J by 5 bases, with 11 bases between the two germline ends. The CDR3 is 13 residues long. The CDR3: CASSPDWIDTQYF. The CDR3, as DNA: TGCGCCAGCAGCCCGGACTGGATAGATACGCAGTATTTT.